These 22 T cell receptor beta chains originate from one sample sequenced in a study of cytomegalovirus exposure and HLA in healthy donors. In the PCR, 60 Vbeta and 13 Jbeta primers were used. Profiled with immunoSEQ multiplex PCR; TCRdb holds only in-frame clones, not every one. The sample yields 140,000 or so clones, around 75% seen once. Sequenced: PBMCs. The receptor set was obtained from a female donor in good health and CMV-seronegative.

The chain combines TRBV6-1 with TRBJ1-1; D not certain. Trimming shortened V by 2 bases and J by 0 bases, and 7 bases separated the two germline ends. The germline CDR1 and CDR2 sequences are MNHNS and SASEGT. The CDR3 loop spans 14 amino acids. The CDR3 DNA sequence: TGTGCCAGCAGTGAACTACTGCTGAACACTGAAGCTTTCTTT. Its translation is CASSELLLNTEAFF.

The chain couples TRBV6-6 to TRBJ2-7; 9 nucleotides match TRBD1. The V gene end was trimmed by 10 bases and the J gene end by 1 base; junction bases not matched to a gene: 11. The CDR3 runs to 15 residues. Germline assignment: CDR1 MNHNY and CDR2 SVGAGI (reference sequence). CDR3 region: CATKAPGQGSYEQYF. Written as DNA, the CDR3 is TGTGCCACCAAAGCCCCGGGACAGGGATCCTACGAGCAGTACTTC.

The rearrangement uses TRBV11-2 and TRBJ2-2; a weak D match, TRBD1 (5 bases). Trimming removed 1 base from V and 1 base from J, with 7 bases in between. The CDR3 is made up of 15 amino acids. Germline CDR1 reads SGHAT; CDR2 reads FQNNGV. The CDR3 DNA reads TGTGCCAGCAGCTTAGGGGGCTTGAACACCGGGGAGCTGTTTTTT. Protein: CASSLGGLNTGELFF. Combining the CDR3 with reference TRBV11-2 and TRBJ2-2 gives the whole variable domain EAGVAQSPRYKIIEKRQSVAFWCNPISGHATLYWYQQILGQGPKLLIQFQNNGVVDDSQLPKDRFSAERLKGVDSTLKIQPAKLEDSAVYLCASSLGGLNTGELFFGEGSRLTVL.

CDR3 loop: CASSLGLAGGRPSTDTQYF. The CDR3 DNA is TGTGCCAGCAGCTTAGGACTAGCGGGAGGACGGCCAAGCACAGATACGCAGTATTTT. This chain uses TRBV7-2 with TRBJ2-3, with 13 nucleotides matching TRBD2. The J segment lost 0 bases and the V segment lost 1 base, leaving 7 bases of the junction unmatched. This CDR3 has 19 residues. From germline, CDR1 is SGHTA and CDR2 FQGNSA.

The chain is built from TRBV27 and TRBJ2-3; a weak D match, TRBD2 (5 bases). Looked up from germline, CDR1 is MNHEY and CDR2 is SMNVEV (reference sequence). Trimming took off 5 bases at V and 10 bases at J, with 28 bases between the two ends. This CDR3 has 17 residues. The CDR3 bases are TGTGCCAGCAGTCCCTGGGTTGGCGCGAATGGGGAGTCAGCGCAGTATTTT. Translating it yields CASSPWVGANGESAQYF.

The table lists this clone with a count of one. The CDR3 here is CASSPGENTEAFF. CDR3 DNA: TGTGCCAGCTCACCGGGCGAGAACACTGAAGCTTTCTTT. V gene TRBV18 combines with J gene TRBJ1-1; D ambiguous. V shed 3 bases and J shed 1 base, with 6 bases lying between them. This CDR3 is 13 amino acids long. Germline CDR1 reads KGHSH; CDR2 reads LQKENI.

This chain uses TRBV27 with TRBJ2-2; D is undetermined. CDR1 and CDR2 from the germline V gene are MNHEY and SMNVEV (reference sequence). This CDR3 has 14 residues. The V and J ends lost 4 bases and 4 bases respectively, with 10 bases between them. CDR3 coding DNA: TGTGCCAGCAGTTGGGCGTTTTCCACCGGGGAGCTGTTTTTT. Residues: CASSWAFSTGELFF.

The chain recombines TRBV15 with TRBJ2-3, with TRBD2 matching 7 bases. Germline V lookup: CDR1 LNHNV, CDR2 YYDKDF (reference sequence). The CDR3 consists of 14 residues. V trimming: 4 bases; J trimming: 3 bases; junction bases outside the gene matches: 4. The CDR3 region is CATSIREETDTQYF. CDR3 nucleotides: TGTGCCACCAGCATACGGGAGGAGACAGATACGCAGTATTTT.

V is TRBV7-9 and J is TRBJ2-5; D is undetermined. The CDR3 covers 14 residues. Germline CDR1 is SEHNR and CDR2 is FQNEAQ (reference sequence). V was clipped by 2 bases and J by 2 bases, with 9 bases between them. As DNA, the CDR3 is TGTGCCAGCAGCTTATCCAGTTTTCAAGAGACCCAGTACTTC. Translated, it gives CASSLSSFQETQYF. Full variable domain (rest looked up from reference TRBV7-9 and TRBJ2-5): DTGVSQNPRHKITKRGQNVTFRCDPISEHNRLYWYRQTLGQGPEFLTYFQNEAQLEKSRLLSDRFSAERPKGSFSTLEIQRTEQGDSAMYLCASSLSSFQETQYFGPGTRLLVL.

The chain links TRBV6-1 to TRBJ1-2; 9 bases fit TRBD1. This CDR3 region has 16 residues. The germline gives CDR1 MNHNS, CDR2 SASEGT. V dropped 2 bases and J dropped 2; count of bases not matched to a gene: 6. This chain's CDR3 is CASSERGTGPNYGYTF. The CDR3 nucleotides read TGTGCCAGCAGTGAAAGGGGGACAGGGCCGAACTATGGCTACACCTTC.

This chain connects TRBV5-1 to TRBJ1-2; tentatively, D is TRBD1 (6 bases). The CDR3 sequence is 15 residues long. Trimming removed 4 bases from V and 0 bases from J, with 13 bases in between. Germline CDR1 is SGHRS and CDR2 is YFSETQ. This CDR3 reads CASSPRQDPNYGYTF. DNA of the CDR3: TGCGCCAGCAGCCCTCGACAGGACCCTAACTATGGCTACACCTTC. The full variable domain, rest sourced from reference TRBV5-1 and TRBJ1-2, is KAGVTQTPRYLIKTRGQQVTLSCSPISGHRSVSWYQQTPGQGLQFLFEYFSETQRNKGNFPGRFSGRQFSNSRSEMNVSTLELGDSALYLCASSPRQDPNYGYTFGSGTRLTVV.

The genes are TRBV4-1 and TRBJ2-5; 8 bases agree with TRBD2. Germline V gene sequence: CDR1 MGHRA, CDR2 YSYEKL. The junction had 6 bases not matched to a gene; V was cut back by 4 bases and J by 5 bases. This CDR3 region has 14 residues. CDR3: CASSPREGPETQYF. Here the CDR3 DNA reads TGCGCCAGCAGCCCACGGGAGGGCCCGGAGACCCAGTACTTC.

This clone was observed a handful of times. The chain is built from TRBV6-1 and TRBJ1-5, with unresolved D. Trimming took 7 bases from V and 2 from J, leaving 12 bases between them. Germline values: CDR1 MNHNS, CDR2 SASEGT. CDR3 length: 14 amino acids. CDR3 amino acids: CASTNQVGNQPQHF. In nucleotides, the CDR3 is TGTGCCAGCACCAATCAGGTCGGCAATCAGCCCCAGCATTTT.

This rearrangement joins TRBV30 to TRBJ2-1; D perhaps matches TRBD1 (5 bases). This CDR3 is 14 amino acids long. Per germline, CDR1 GTSNPN and CDR2 SVGIG (reference sequence). V lost 1 base to trimming and J lost 8 bases, with 15 bases between them. DNA of the CDR3: TGTGCCTGGAGTGGAGGACAAGGGAAAGATGAGCAGTTCTTC. Its protein product is CAWSGGQGKDEQFF.

The chain employs TRBV6-5 and TRBJ1-1; 10 bases fit TRBD1. The length of the CDR3 is 13 residues. After removal of 8 bases from V and 5 bases from J, the junction contained 5 bases not matched to a gene. Germline CDR1 reads MNHEY; CDR2 reads SVGAGI. The CDR3 loop is CASRDRGGTEAFF. As DNA, the CDR3 is TGTGCCAGCCGGGACAGGGGAGGAACTGAAGCTTTCTTT.

The J gene is TRBJ2-5, the V gene TRBV11-2; D remains ambiguous. CDR1 is SGHAT, CDR2 FQNNGV, per germline. The CDR3 has 13 residues. Trimming took off 4 bases at V and 7 bases at J, with 13 bases between the two ends. This CDR3 is CASSSLRSWTQYF. DNA of the CDR3: TGTGCCAGCAGCTCCCTAAGGAGTTGGACCCAGTACTTC.

This clone has only one observation. This chain uses TRBV5-5 with TRBJ1-1; perhaps TRBD1 as D (6 bases). CDR1 is SGHKS, CDR2 YYEKEE, per germline (reference sequence). CDR3 length: 14 amino acids. Trimming cost V 4 bases and J 0 bases, with 10 bases left between them. This CDR3 is CASSVGQMNTEAFF. Here the CDR3 DNA reads TGTGCCAGCAGCGTGGGACAAATGAACACTGAAGCTTTCTTT. Filled out from reference TRBV5-5 and TRBJ1-1, the complete variable domain reads DAGVTQSPTHLIKTRGQQVTLRCSPISGHKSVSWYQQVLGQGPQFIFQYYEKEERGRGNFPDRFSARQFPNYSSELNVNALLLGDSALYLCASSVGQMNTEAFFGQGTRLTVV.

This clone was counted between two and nine times. The gene calls are TRBV5-4 and TRBJ2-7; D not certain. There are 16 residues in the CDR3. Germline V lookup: CDR1 SGHNT, CDR2 YYREEE (reference sequence). V gave up 1 base and J gave up 2 bases, with 16 bases separating them. CDR3 sequence reads: CASSLRPSPDTYEQYF. The CDR3 DNA follows: TGTGCCAGCAGCTTGAGACCGAGCCCCGACACCTACGAGCAGTACTTC.

This rearrangement joins TRBV4-1 to TRBJ2-3; tentative D call: TRBD2 (5 bases). Trimming took 4 bases from V and 2 from J, leaving 31 bases between them. From germline, CDR1 is MGHRA and CDR2 YSYEKL. The CDR3 contains 21 residues. The CDR3 DNA follows: TGCGCCAGCAGCCTGAAAATGGCCGGGGAACATCCCTCTCCCCCCACAGATACGCAGTATTTT. Amino acid sequence: CASSLKMAGEHPSPPTDTQYF.

The rearrangement joins TRBV7-9 to TRBJ2-2; TRBD2 agrees at 11 bases. Looked up from germline, CDR1 is SEHNR and CDR2 is FQNEAQ (reference sequence). The ends lost 5 bases at V and 3 bases at J; junction bases unmatched: 5. The CDR3 is 16 amino acids. The CDR3 reads CASSRTSGRDTGELFF. The CDR3 region has the DNA TGTGCCAGCAGCAGAACTAGCGGGAGAGACACCGGGGAGCTGTTTTTT.

The chain recombines TRBV7-3 with TRBJ2-6, with D uncertain. Trimming took 1 base from V and 0 from J, leaving 10 bases between them. Germline CDR1 SGHTA, CDR2 FQGTGA. CDR3 length: 17 residues. The CDR3 DNA follows: TGTGCCAGCAGCTTAAACTCGCCGGTCTCTGGGGCCAACGTCCTGACTTTC. As protein: CASSLNSPVSGANVLTF.

This rearrangement joins TRBV2 to TRBJ2-3; D is perhaps TRBD1 (5 bases). CDR3 length: 13 amino acids. Per germline, CDR1 SNHLY and CDR2 FYNNEI. Trimming left V 7 bases short and J 1 base short, with 9 bases between. The CDR3 DNA follows: TGTGCCAGCACAGGGTGGGGCACAGATACGCAGTATTTT. Translated, it gives CASTGWGTDTQYF.